This T cell receptor (beta chain) was sequenced for a study of human T cells and chemical hapten exposure. Across the study: TCR yields differed between samples (mainly from small differences in pooled library volume).

The germline V gene has CDR1 SGHTA and CDR2 FQGNSA. The V end was cut by 2 bases, the J end by 7 bases, with 12 bases between. There are 13 residues in the CDR3. Each CDR3 protein gets one entry after TCRdb re-called the RACE reads with MiXCR. Found here are roughly 100,000 distinct CDR3 sequences, roughly 11% of them singletons; the top ten hold roughly 3.5%. Study-wide findings and caveats: Clustering by CDR3 similarity yielded significantly more large clusters from expanded TCRs than controls.

Time point specified: patch test 1, 2 weeks after DPC sensitization. Stated treatment: therapeutic diphenylcyclopropenone sensitization with weekly scalp DPC. Prior to application of each patch test, blood was drawn. This clonotype was picked up one time. As yet, its antigen is unknown. The sequence was obtained from a woman aged 40 to 50 with alopecia areata. Some clones in this sample may be carry-over from other donors' samples. The chain recombines TRBV7-2 with TRBJ2-7; possibly TRBD2 for D (5 bases). The sequenced sample was whole blood, obtained in connection with sensitization to the hapten diphenylcyclopropenone (DPC). CDR3: CASSLHLAVEQYF. The CDR3 DNA reads as TGTGCCAGCAGCTTACATCTAGCTGTGGAGCAGTACTTC. Using reference TRBV7-2 and TRBJ2-7 for the parts outside the CDR3, the full variable domain is GAGVSQSPSNKVTEKGKDVELRCDPISGHTALYWYRQSLGQGLEFLIYFQGNSAPDKSGLPSDRFSAERTGGSVSTLTIQRTQQEDSAVYLCASSLHLAVEQYFGPGTRLTVT.